The 4 T cell receptor beta chains below were found in one sample sequenced in a study of T cells and copy number aberrations in small-cell lung cancer. Produced via immunoSEQ multiplex PCR; TCRdb's table is partial and in-frame only. Of about 3,100 clones in the sample, 75% to 95% were seen once. The sequencing sample was made of normal tissue next to the tumor. These receptors came from a man over 45 with small cell lung cancer.

The chain uses TRBV28 and TRBJ1-1, with 8 bases matching TRBD1. J lost 6 bases, V lost 6 bases, and 12 bases had no gene match. Per the germline V gene, CDR1 is MDHEN and CDR2 is SYDVKM. The CDR3 extends over 15 amino acids. The CDR3: CASRPTGGQGAEAFF. CDR3 bases: TGTGCCAGCAGGCCAACAGGAGGACAGGGTGCTGAAGCTTTCTTT.

By share, this clone counts as large (0.1 to 1%). J is TRBJ2-7 and V is TRBV25-1; no reliable D call. The CDR3 sequence is 12 residues long. V was trimmed by 4 bases and J by 0 bases, leaving 4 bases between them. Germline-derived CDR1 and CDR2 are MGHDK and SYGVNS. The CDR3 nucleotides read TGTGCCAGCAGTGTCAACTCCTACGAGCAGTACTTC. It encodes CASSVNSYEQYF.

J is TRBJ2-1 and V is TRBV11-2; D is ambiguous. This CDR3 region has 12 residues. V was shortened by 5 bases and J by 6 bases, with 8 bases between the two germline ends. The germline V gene encodes CDR1 SGHAT and CDR2 FQNNGV. In DNA form, the CDR3 reads TGTGCCAGCAGCCCGATTGGCAATGAGCAGTTCTTC. This sequence encodes CASSPIGNEQFF.

The chain couples TRBV18 to TRBJ2-3, with TRBD1 matching 8 bases. The germline V gene encodes CDR1 KGHSH and CDR2 LQKENI. This CDR3 is built from 14 residues. J lost 7 bases, V lost 2 bases, and 5 bases had no gene match. CDR3 region: CASSPGQGANTQYF. CDR3 in DNA: TGTGCCAGCTCACCAGGTCAGGGGGCAAATACGCAGTATTTT. Based on the CDR3 plus reference TRBV18 and TRBJ2-3, the full variable domain is NAGVMQNPRHLVRRRGQEARLRCSPMKGHSHVYWYRQLPEEGLKFMVYLQKENIIDESGMPKERFSAEFPKEGPSILRIQQVVRGDSAAYFCASSPGQGANTQYFGPGTRLTVL.